A single sample is the source of the 6 T cell receptor beta chains below, sequenced in a study of response to subunit inactivated influenza vaccine. TCRdb passed the RT-PCR reads through MiXCR, listing each CDR3 protein once. Among about 170,000 distinct CDR3 sequences listed, 12% were seen once. The data also belong to a second study, concerning T cells expressing NK-cell markers. That work states: For TCR beta, cDNA was produced by 5'RACE template switching with UMIs.

Sequenced material: CD8+ T cells sorted from PBMCs, taken 11 to 12 days after vaccination. The receptor set was obtained from a man aged 45-65 years who received an inactivated influenza vaccine.

This chain joins TRBV13 and TRBJ2-1, with D maybe TRBD2 (6 bases). V gave up 3 bases and J gave up 10 bases, with 16 bases separating them. This CDR3 is 14 amino acids long. Germline assignment: CDR1 PRHDT and CDR2 FYEKMQ (reference sequence). The CDR3 DNA follows: TGTGCCAGCAGCTTCGGGACTGGCTGGGTGGAGCAGTTCTTC. Its translation is CASSFGTGWVEQFF. The full variable domain, in which reference TRBV13 and TRBJ2-1 provide the parts outside the CDR3, is AAGVIQSPRHLIKEKRETATLKCYPIPRHDTVYWYQQGPGQDPQFLISFYEKMQSDKGSIPDRFSAQQFSDYHSELNMSSLELGDSALYFCASSFGTGWVEQFFGPGTRLTVL.

This chain links TRBV6-2 or TRBV6-3 with TRBJ2-6; 10 bases match TRBD1. Trimming cost V 2 bases and J 5 bases; bases outside gene matches: 12. The CDR3 has 19 residues. CDR1 is MNHEY, CDR2 SVGEGT, per germline. CDR3 protein: CASSYDGTGDGLRANVLTF. The CDR3 DNA reads TGTGCCAGCAGTTACGACGGGACAGGGGATGGTTTGAGGGCCAACGTCCTGACTTTC.

This clonotype was counted a few times. The CDR3 nucleotides read TGCGCCAGCAGGGACAGGGCTAGCACAGATACGCAGTATTTT. Encoded protein: CASRDRASTDTQYF. The chain couples TRBV4-3 to TRBJ2-3; 8 bases match TRBD1. Trimming took 6 bases from V and 0 from J; bases not matched to a gene: 2. This CDR3 is 14 amino acids long. Germline CDR1 is LGHNA and CDR2 is YSLEER.

V gene TRBV11-1 combines with J gene TRBJ2-3; 12 bases map to TRBD2. CDR3 length equals 18 residues. Germline loops: CDR1 SGHAT, CDR2 FQDESV (reference sequence). V shed 4 bases, J shed 1 base, and the junction held 9 bases outside the gene matches. CDR3 region: CASSSEVSSGGGTDTQYF. Here the CDR3 DNA reads TGTGCCAGCAGCTCCGAAGTATCTAGCGGGGGGGGCACAGATACGCAGTATTTT.

A few counts support this clonotype. The CDR3 DNA reads as TGCGCCAGCAGCCAAGTTAGCGGGGGGAAAGAGACCCAGTACTTC. Protein: CASSQVSGGKETQYF. This chain links TRBV4-1 with TRBJ2-5, with 10 nucleotides matching TRBD2. The CDR3 is 15 amino acids. Germline V gene data show CDR1 as MGHRA and CDR2 as YSYEKL. Trimming took 1 base from V and 3 from J; bases not matched to a gene: 2.

Only one count was recorded for this clonotype. The genes are TRBV19 and TRBJ2-2, with TRBD1 as a possible D gene (5 bases). Germline values: CDR1 LNHDA, CDR2 SQIVND (reference sequence). This CDR3 is 13 amino acids long. Trimming took 4 bases from V and 4 from J, leaving 7 bases between them. The DNA for the CDR3 is TGTGCCAGTAGTACCAGGGTCACCGGGGAGCTGTTTTTT. Its translation: CASSTRVTGELFF.